Below, one T cell receptor beta chain is given with its context. Its antigen is not known. With 60 Vbeta and 13 Jbeta primers, the PCR was carried out. Assay used: immunoSEQ multiplex PCR; TCRdb lists only in-frame clones, some missing. The data contain 150,000 to 200,000 clones, around 75% of them seen just once; the ten biggest clones take up 11%. Trimming removed 5 bases from V and 2 bases from J, with 14 bases in between. CDR1 MDHEN and CDR2 SYDVKM come from the germline V gene. This CDR3 contains 15 residues. This specimen belongs to a study of cytomegalovirus exposure and HLA in healthy donors. Study-wide results and limits: CMV serostatus was the only immune exposure information that was available.

The receptor's source is a young man in good health and CMV-seropositive. Sequenced input: PBMCs. The chain is built from TRBV28 and TRBJ2-3; possible D gene TRBD1, 6 bases. The CDR3 DNA is TGTGCCAGCAGTCCTAGGGGGACCCTCACAGATACGCAGTATTTT. Translated: CASSPRGTLTDTQYF.